These 18 T cell receptor beta chains were sequenced from one sample in a study of blood T cell repertoires in COVID-19 (TCRdb year 2020). Library prep was done by the immunoSEQ multiplex PCR assay. In TCRdb, the immuneACCESS table is reduced to in-frame sequences with V and J assigned. These tables do not hold every clone; where another copy was compared, an unresolved V gene accounts for under half, and the others remain unexplained. The sample table holds around 380,000 clones, of which over 75% were seen once. Of the sample, 1.3% is held by the ten largest clones. The material sequenced was PBMCs or T cells enriched from blood (not recorded which). The receptors stem from a man aged 30 to 39 who had recovered from COVID-19.

The chain has TRBV3-1 (or the pseudogene TRBV3-2) and TRBJ1-1; D remains unclear. Germline values: CDR1 LGHDT, CDR2 YNNKEL (reference sequence). Trimming removed 8 bases at V and 1 base at J, with 8 bases between. This CDR3 comprises 12 residues. The CDR3 sequence is CASGLRNTEAFF. The CDR3 coding sequence is TGTGCCAGCGGCCTTAGGAACACTGAAGCTTTCTTT.

This clone was counted once. The chain employs TRBV3-1 (or the pseudogene TRBV3-2) and TRBJ2-3; a possible D gene is TRBD1 (5 bases). Trimming left V 2 bases short and J 2 bases short, with 14 bases between. The germline V gene has CDR1 LGHDT and CDR2 YNNKEL (reference sequence). The CDR3 consists of 16 residues. In DNA, the CDR3 is TGTGCCAGCAGCCAATCTAGGGGCTTAATCACAGATACGCAGTATTTT. Encoded protein: CASSQSRGLITDTQYF.

V usage is TRBV19 and J usage is TRBJ2-1; 12 positions agree with TRBD1. There are 15 residues in the CDR3. J was trimmed by 6 bases and V by 8 bases; bases with no gene match: 8. Germline CDR1 and CDR2: LNHDA and SQIVND (reference sequence). CDR3 residues: CASSPWDRGLNEQFF. The DNA of the CDR3 is TGTGCCAGTTCCCCCTGGGACAGGGGGCTCAATGAGCAGTTCTTC. The entire variable domain, with the rest obtained from reference TRBV19 and TRBJ2-1, is as follows: DGGITQSPKYLFRKEGQNVTLSCEQNLNHDAMYWYRQDPGQGLRLIYYSQIVNDFQKGDIAEGYSVSREKKESFPLTVTSAQKNPTAFYLCASSPWDRGLNEQFFGPGTRLTVL.

The rearrangement joins TRBV16 to TRBJ2-5; weak D call: TRBD1 (6 bases). The CDR3 has 13 amino acids. Trimming pared 1 base from V and 3 bases from J, leaving 6 bases between. CDR1 KGHSY and CDR2 FQNENV come from the germline V gene. The CDR3 DNA sequence: TGTGCCAGCAGCCAATACAGGGAAGAGACCCAGTACTTC. It codes for CASSQYREETQYF.

Notes on this clone: At one of its ends the junction is not consistent with the germline gene, which may arise from a read error. CDR3 sequence (DNA): TGTGCCAGCACCACAGGGAACTCTGGCTACACCTTC. Its protein product is CASTTGNSGYTF. This chain joins TRBV6-5 and TRBJ1-2, with TRBD1 as a possible D gene (6 bases). CDR1 is MNHEY and CDR2 is SVGAGI in the germline V gene. The CDR3 consists of 12 residues.

This clone was seen a few times. V is TRBV13 and J is TRBJ2-7; 8 bases match TRBD1. In germline, CDR1 is PRHDT, CDR2 FYEKMQ (reference sequence). The CDR3 loop spans 14 amino acids. V gave up 5 bases and J gave up 2 bases; unmatched junction bases: 5. The CDR3 sequence: CASSPWDRPYEQYF. CDR3 in DNA: TGTGCCAGCAGCCCGTGGGACAGGCCCTACGAGCAGTACTTC.

The V and J genes are TRBV11-2 and TRBJ1-1; D might be TRBD1 (5 bases). Germline V CDR1 and CDR2: SGHAT, FQNNGV. The CDR3 loop spans 15 amino acids. V lost 1 base, J lost 1 base, and 10 bases lay in between. In DNA, the CDR3 is TGTGCCAGCAGCTTAGTCCCCGGGGGGAACACTGAAGCTTTCTTT. This gives the protein CASSLVPGGNTEAFF.

The rearrangement joins TRBV7-2 to TRBJ1-2; the match to TRBD1 covers 9 bases. J gave up 5 bases and V 5 bases, and 9 bases lay outside the gene matches. The CDR3 spans 15 residues. CDR1 SGHTA and CDR2 FQGNSA come from the germline V gene. This chain's CDR3 is CASSPARQGVYGYTF. CDR3 DNA sequence: TGTGCCAGCAGCCCCGCCCGACAGGGGGTATATGGCTACACCTTC.

The rearrangement links TRBV29-1 to TRBJ2-3; D unresolved. Looked up from germline, CDR1 is SQVTM and CDR2 is ANQGSEA. Trimming took off 7 bases at V and 2 bases at J, with 10 bases between the two ends. CDR3 size: 12 residues. The DNA for the CDR3 is TGCAGCGCCCCAATAGTCACAGATACGCAGTATTTT. The encoded protein is CSAPIVTDTQYF.

This chain connects TRBV7-2 to TRBJ1-4; TRBD1 is a possible D gene (6 bases). CDR3 size: 13 residues. Germline assignment: CDR1 SGHTA and CDR2 FQGNSA. The V gene lost 0 bases and the J gene lost 14 bases, with 13 bases spanning the gap. The CDR3 nucleotides are TGTGCCAGCAGCTTAGCCCTGACAGGTTTTCTGTTTTTT. It specifies CASSLALTGFLFF.

This clone was counted between two and nine times. The rearrangement links TRBV6-5 to TRBJ1-5; D is undetermined. This CDR3 has 12 residues. Trimming stripped 7 bases from V and 11 bases from J, with 15 bases between. CDR1 MNHEY and CDR2 SVGAGI come from the germline V gene. The CDR3 region is CASKGLLMSQHF. The CDR3 DNA reads TGTGCCAGCAAAGGACTCCTCATGTCCCAGCATTTT.

V usage is TRBV30 and J usage is TRBJ1-4, with D possibly TRBD1 on 6 matching bases. CDR3 length: 13 residues. Germline CDR1 is GTSNPN and CDR2 is SVGIG (reference sequence). Trimming removed 5 bases at V and 12 bases at J, with 19 bases between. The CDR3 here is CAWGRDNVLELFF. CDR3 DNA sequence: TGTGCCTGGGGCCGGGACAACGTCCTGGAACTGTTTTTT.

This clone was picked up a small number of times. V and J are TRBV7-8 and TRBJ2-1; possibly TRBD2 for D (5 bases). V lost 10 bases and J 5 bases, leaving 24 bases between the germline ends. The CDR3 totals 16 residues. Germline V CDR1 and CDR2: SGHVS, FQNEAQ. The CDR3 DNA sequence: TGTGCCACCCTAGACCCGTGGGGAGAGCTTAACAATGAGCAGTTCTTC. This encodes CATLDPWGELNNEQFF.

This clone was counted a few times. This chain connects TRBV7-2 to TRBJ2-7, with TRBD1 identical over 8 bases. The CDR3 totals 15 residues. In germline, CDR1 is SGHTA, CDR2 FQGNSA. With V trimmed by 7 bases and J by 5 bases, 13 bases remained unmatched. The CDR3 is CASNSAGTGFNEQYF. As DNA, the CDR3 is TGTGCCAGCAATTCTGCCGGGACAGGATTTAACGAGCAGTACTTC.

The chain recombines TRBV6-1 with TRBJ1-6; D is possibly TRBD1 (5 bases). This CDR3 contains 15 residues. Germline assignment: CDR1 MNHNS and CDR2 SASEGT. Trimming removed 3 bases from V and 9 bases from J, with 15 bases in between. For the CDR3, the DNA is TGTGCCAGCAGTGACCAGACAGCGGGAAGTTCACCCCTCCACTTT. It yields the protein CASSDQTAGSSPLHF.

The CDR3: CASSLAYNEQFF. The CDR3 DNA sequence: TGTGCCAGCAGCCTCGCGTACAATGAGCAGTTCTTC. The genes are TRBV3-1 (or the pseudogene TRBV3-2) and TRBJ2-1; D is unclear. The germline V gene encodes CDR1 LGHDT and CDR2 YNNKEL (reference sequence). This CDR3 spans 12 amino acids. V was trimmed by 4 bases and J by 4 bases, leaving 5 bases between them.

The chain links TRBV6-5 to TRBJ1-2; D gene unclear. The CDR3 length is 12 residues. The germline V gene has CDR1 MNHEY and CDR2 SVGAGI. The germline V and J ends were trimmed by 6 bases and 8 bases, with 13 bases remaining between them. The CDR3 region has the DNA TGTGCCAGCAGCGGACTGGGTGGCGGCTACACCTTC. Amino acid sequence: CASSGLGGGYTF.

The chain has TRBV6-5 and TRBJ1-1; tentatively, D is TRBD1 (6 bases). Trimming shortened V by 6 bases and J by 2 bases, and 16 bases separated the two germline ends. CDR1 and CDR2 (germline): MNHEY, SVGAGI. The CDR3 spans 15 residues. The CDR3: CASRPWGGGNTEAFF. The DNA for the CDR3 is TGTGCCAGCAGGCCTTGGGGGGGCGGAAACACTGAAGCTTTCTTT.